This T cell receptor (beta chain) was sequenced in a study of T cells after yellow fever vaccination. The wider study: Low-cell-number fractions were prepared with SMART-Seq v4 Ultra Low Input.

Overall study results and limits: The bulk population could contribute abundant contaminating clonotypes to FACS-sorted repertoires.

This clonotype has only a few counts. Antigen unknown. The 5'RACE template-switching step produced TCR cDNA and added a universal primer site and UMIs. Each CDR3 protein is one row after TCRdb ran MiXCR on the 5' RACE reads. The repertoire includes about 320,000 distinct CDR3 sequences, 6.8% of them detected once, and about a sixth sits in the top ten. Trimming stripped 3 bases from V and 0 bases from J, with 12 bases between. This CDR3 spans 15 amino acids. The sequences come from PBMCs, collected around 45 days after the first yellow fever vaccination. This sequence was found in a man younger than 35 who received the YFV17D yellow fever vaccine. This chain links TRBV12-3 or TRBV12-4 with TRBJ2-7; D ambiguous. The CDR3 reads CASSFGGSSSYEQYV. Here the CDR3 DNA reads TGTGCCAGCAGTTTTGGCGGCTCTAGCTCCTACGAGCAGTACGTC.